A single sample gave rise to the 8 T cell receptor beta chains below, sequenced in a study of CD8 T cells in ankylosing spondylitis. TCRdb redid the calling of the 5' RACE reads with MiXCR, one entry per CDR3 protein. The table has under 300,000 distinct CDR3 sequences, around 9.2% seen once. The sample consisted of blood, either unsorted or a sorted T cell fraction (not recorded which). The receptor source for this set is a male donor with ankylosing spondylitis or in good health (not recorded which).

This clonotype was found a few times. The chain combines TRBV20-1 with TRBJ1-3; D uncertain. CDR1 is DFQATT and CDR2 is SNEGSKA in the germline V gene (reference sequence). The CDR3 is 13 residues long. V shed 5 bases and J shed 7 bases, with 15 bases lying between them. The CDR3 sequence is CSAFIGRTNTIYF. The CDR3 DNA follows: TGCAGTGCTTTTATTGGCAGGACGAACACCATATATTTT.

A few counts support this clonotype. This rearrangement joins TRBV20-1 to TRBJ2-5, with D perhaps matching TRBD1 or TRBD2 (5 bases each). V was trimmed by 2 bases and J by 1 base, leaving 20 bases between them. CDR1 is DFQATT, CDR2 SNEGSKA, per germline (reference sequence). The length of the CDR3 is 17 residues. The CDR3 nucleotides read TGCAGTGCTAGAAGTCAGGGAGAGAAAAGGGTCCAAGAGACCCAGTACTTC. Translated, it gives CSARSQGEKRVQETQYF.

This clonotype was seen at least ten times. The J gene is TRBJ1-2, the V gene TRBV7-8; possibly TRBD1 for D (5 bases). CDR3 length: 13 residues. The germline V gene has CDR1 SGHVS and CDR2 FQNEAQ. The V and J ends lost 3 bases and 7 bases respectively, with 12 bases between them. As DNA, the CDR3 is TGTGCCAGCAGCTTCCAGGGATCGGGTGGCTACACCTTC. Translation: CASSFQGSGGYTF.

This clonotype was seen many times. The genes are TRBV11-1 and TRBJ2-3, with 14 positions matching TRBD2. CDR3 size: 18 residues. The germline CDR1 and CDR2 sequences are SGHAT and FQDESV (reference sequence). With 6 bases clipped from V and 3 bases from J, the junction kept 11 bases outside the gene matches. CDR3 amino acids: CASSSGLAGVSGTDTQYF. In DNA, the CDR3 is TGTGCCAGCAGTTCGGGACTAGCGGGAGTCTCAGGGACAGATACGCAGTATTTT.

This clonotype was counted at least ten times. The chain combines TRBV7-2 with TRBJ1-2; D is possibly TRBD1 (6 bases). The V end was cut by 5 bases, the J end by 8 bases, with 18 bases between. The CDR3 is 14 amino acids. From germline, CDR1 is SGHTA and CDR2 FQGNSA. DNA for the CDR3: TGTGCCAGCAGCCAGGGAGGACAGTTATGGGGCTACACCTTC. It codes for CASSQGGQLWGYTF.

In this sample, this clonotype turned up a few times. The J gene is TRBJ2-1, the V gene TRBV29-1, with D perhaps being TRBD1 or TRBD2 (5 bases each). Trimming took 6 bases from V and 3 from J, leaving 15 bases between them. CDR1 is SQVTM, CDR2 ANQGSEA, per germline. The CDR3 is made up of 14 amino acids. The CDR3 loop reads CSVPGTIDYNEQFF. The CDR3 nucleotides read TGCAGCGTCCCCGGGACGATTGACTACAATGAGCAGTTCTTC.

This clonotype was found many times. The CDR3 coding sequence is TGTGCCAGCACCCAATGGGGGGACGCCTCCTACGAGCAGTACTTC. Translating it yields CASTQWGDASYEQYF. J is TRBJ2-7 and V is TRBV6-1; D may be TRBD2 (6 bases). The CDR3 length is 15 residues. V lost 7 bases and J lost 0, with 16 bases in between. Germline V gene lookup returns CDR1 MNHNS and CDR2 SASEGT.

This clonotype appeared many times. The chain links TRBV4-3 to TRBJ2-2; 8 bases are shared with TRBD2. Per the germline V gene, CDR1 is LGHNA and CDR2 is YSLEER. The V and J ends lost 0 bases and 5 bases, in that order; junction bases with no gene match: 11. The CDR3 sequence is 18 residues long. In nucleotides, the CDR3 is TGCGCCAGCAGCCAAGATATATCCGGGAGGGGAGCAACCGGGGAGCTGTTTTTT. This codes for CASSQDISGRGATGELFF.